This TCR beta chain was documented in a study of cytomegalovirus exposure and HLA in healthy donors. The CDR3 contains 18 residues. V trimming: 0 bases; J trimming: 3 bases; junction bases outside the gene matches: 11. The germline V gene has CDR1 MNHNS and CDR2 SASEGT. The PCR was carried out with 60 Vbeta primers and 13 Jbeta primers. Methods used by the authors: Among the unique TCR beta chains that a later analysis counted, about 79 million in all, around 11 million were shared. Clones were read by immunoSEQ multiplex PCR, and TCRdb kept only the in-frame ones, dropping some. Clone size and the V and J calls come from that table; the DNA yielded D and trimming. The sample shows approximately 100,000 clones, 65% to 85% of them seen only once.

The chain is built from TRBV6-1 and TRBJ2-7; 10 positions match TRBD2. This TCR derives from a man between 18 and 35 years old in good health and CMV-seronegative. The specimen was PBMCs. CDR3 sequence reads: CASSEAWALAGVNYEQYF. In DNA form, the CDR3 reads TGTGCCAGCAGTGAAGCGTGGGCCCTAGCGGGGGTGAACTACGAGCAGTACTTC.